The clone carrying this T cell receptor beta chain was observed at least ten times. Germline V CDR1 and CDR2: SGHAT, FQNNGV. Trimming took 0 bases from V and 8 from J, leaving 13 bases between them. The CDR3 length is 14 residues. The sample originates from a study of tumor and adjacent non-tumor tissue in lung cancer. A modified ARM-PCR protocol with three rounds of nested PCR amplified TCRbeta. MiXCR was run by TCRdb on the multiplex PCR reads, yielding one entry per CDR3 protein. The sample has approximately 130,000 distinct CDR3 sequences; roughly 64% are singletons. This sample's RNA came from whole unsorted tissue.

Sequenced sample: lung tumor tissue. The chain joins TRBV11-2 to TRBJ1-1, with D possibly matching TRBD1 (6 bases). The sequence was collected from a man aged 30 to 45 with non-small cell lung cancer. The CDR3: CASSLDFDRPEAFF. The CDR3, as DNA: TGTGCCAGCAGCTTAGATTTCGACAGGCCGGAAGCTTTCTTT.